This T cell receptor (beta chain) is from a study of T cell clonality in common variable immunodeficiency. The protocol was immunoSEQ multiplex PCR, while the TCRdb copy is restricted to in-frame clones and leaves out a portion. The sample offers 15,000 to 20,000 clones and no singletons, the top ten holding roughly 14%. The CDR3 covers 15 residues. V lost 1 base to trimming and J lost 5 bases, with 14 bases between them. The germline V gene has CDR1 SEHNR and CDR2 FQNEAQ (reference sequence). Study-wide findings and caveats: In common variable immunodeficiency, TCR beta chains reportedly carried fewer deletions and N-nucleotide insertions. T cell subpopulation sequencing would be needed to explain CVID clonality.

About this clone: Its target is unknown. The read finishes 3 residues shy of the CDR3 end, and the germline J gene is used to complete it.

CVID meant reduced serum IgG, IgA and/or IgM plus specific antibody deficiency. Sequenced input: peripheral blood mononuclear cells. This sequence joins TRBV7-9 and TRBJ1-1; TRBD1 might be the D (6 bases). This TCR derives from a human donor with common variable immunodeficiency. Partial CDR3 DNA: TGTGCCAGCAGCTTAGGTTGGGGGCGGGTGACTGAA. This encodes CASSLGWGRVTE. The CDR3 as a whole reads CASSLGWGRVTEAFF.